The subject of this entry is one T cell receptor (beta chain). Its specificity is unknown. V was trimmed by 4 bases and J by 6 bases, leaving 13 bases between them. The CDR3 extends over 13 amino acids. Germline V gives CDR1 SGHNT, CDR2 YYREEE (reference sequence). Disease duration was under 3 months in the ophthalmopathy patients, who also had a Clinical Activity Score of at least 3 and a NOSPECS grade of at least 4. Diagnostic decisions used clinical symptoms, serum thyroxine and TRAb, thyroid ultrasound and orbital computed tomography. The data were taken from a study of T cells in Graves' hyperthyroidism and ophthalmopathy. In the study overall: Peripheral blood specimens were obtained at initial diagnosis, prior to any treatment. General study findings and limits: Blood also contained most expanded thyroid clonotypes above 0.001.

TCR beta CDR3 regions were amplified from RNA transcripts. The HTBI set primed first-round TCR CDR3 RT-PCR. One entry per CDR3 protein, called by TCRdb with MiXCR from the multiplex PCR reads. The data contain under 350,000 distinct CDR3 sequences, approximately 14% of them singletons. The chain has TRBV5-4 and TRBJ1-2; tentatively, D is TRBD1 (5 bases). The sequenced material came from blood. The TCR comes from a middle-aged woman with Graves' ophthalmopathy. The CDR3 bases are TGTGCCAGCAGCGCACAGGTGATCCATGGCTACACCTTC. As protein: CASSAQVIHGYTF.